This record looks at one T cell receptor beta chain sequence and its context. The CDR3 runs to 15 residues. V lost 1 base to trimming and J lost 4 bases, with 13 bases between them. Germline CDR1 is SGHTA and CDR2 is FQGTGA. The data are from a study of blood T cell repertoires in COVID-19. Libraries were prepared by immunoSEQ multiplex PCR; TCRdb keeps only in-frame clonotypes and omits some of them. The sample consists of 150,000 or so clones, approximately 95% of them appearing once. The sequenced sample consisted of peripheral blood. The chain is built from TRBV7-3 and TRBJ2-5; no firm D call. The TCR sequence derives from a woman aged 60-70 years with COVID-19, enrolled during active disease. For the CDR3, the DNA is TGTGCCAGCAGCTTAAACGGTCTTGGCGGAGAGACCCAGTACTTC. It codes for CASSLNGLGGETQYF.